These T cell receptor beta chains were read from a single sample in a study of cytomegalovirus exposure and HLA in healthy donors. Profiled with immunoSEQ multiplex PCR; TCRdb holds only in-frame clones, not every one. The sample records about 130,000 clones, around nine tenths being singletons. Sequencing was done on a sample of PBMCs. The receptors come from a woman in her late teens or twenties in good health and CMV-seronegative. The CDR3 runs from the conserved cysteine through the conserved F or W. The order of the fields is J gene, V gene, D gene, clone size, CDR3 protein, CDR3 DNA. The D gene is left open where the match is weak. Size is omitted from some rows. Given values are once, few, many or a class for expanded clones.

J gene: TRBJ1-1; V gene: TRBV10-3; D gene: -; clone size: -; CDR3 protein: CAISGQGTNTEAFF; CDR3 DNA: TGTGCCATCAGTGGTCAGGGAACGAACACTGAAGCTTTCTTT
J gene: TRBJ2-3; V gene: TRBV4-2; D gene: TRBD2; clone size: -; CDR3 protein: CASSQLAGGLTDTQYF; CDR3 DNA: TGTGCCAGCAGCCAACTAGCGGGAGGGCTCACAGATACGCAGTATTTT
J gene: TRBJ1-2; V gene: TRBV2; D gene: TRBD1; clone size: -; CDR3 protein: CASSEAPDRAANYGYTF; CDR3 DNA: TGTGCCAGCAGTGAAGCCCCTGACAGGGCCGCTAACTATGGCTACACCTTC
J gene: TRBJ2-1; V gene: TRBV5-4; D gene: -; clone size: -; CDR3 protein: CASSLSNEQFF; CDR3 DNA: TGTGCCAGCAGCTTGTCAAATGAGCAGTTCTTC
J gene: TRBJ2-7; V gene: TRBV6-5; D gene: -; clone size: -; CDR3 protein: CASSYLSTKDEQYF; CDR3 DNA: TGTGCCAGCAGTTATTTGTCTACTAAGGACGAGCAGTACTTC
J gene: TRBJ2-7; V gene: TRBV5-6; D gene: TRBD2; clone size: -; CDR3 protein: CAKTSGSKEQYF; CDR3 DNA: TGTGCCAAGACTAGCGGGAGTAAAGAGCAGTACTTC
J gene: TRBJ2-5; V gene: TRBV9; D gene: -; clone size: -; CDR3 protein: CASSVEEAVGTVTQYF; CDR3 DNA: TGTGCCAGCAGCGTAGAGGAAGCCGTCGGTACAGTGACCCAGTACTTC
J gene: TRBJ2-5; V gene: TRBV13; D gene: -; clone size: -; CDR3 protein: CASSLGGGGETQYF; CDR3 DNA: TGTGCCAGCAGCTTAGGAGGGGGGGGAGAGACCCAGTACTTC
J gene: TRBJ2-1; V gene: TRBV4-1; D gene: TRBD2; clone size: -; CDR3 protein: CASSQDRRDSGRASDEQFF; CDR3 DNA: TGCGCCAGCAGCCAAGATCGAAGGGATAGCGGGAGGGCATCGGATGAGCAGTTCTTC
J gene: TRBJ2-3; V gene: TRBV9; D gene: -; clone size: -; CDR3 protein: CASSVMGEPDTQYF; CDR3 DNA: TGTGCCAGCAGCGTCATGGGAGAGCCAGATACGCAGTATTTT
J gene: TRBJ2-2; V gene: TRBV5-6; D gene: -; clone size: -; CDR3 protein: CASSSGYSDYSGGELFF; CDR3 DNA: TGTGCCAGCAGCTCGGGATATTCGGACTACTCGGGCGGGGAGCTGTTTTTT
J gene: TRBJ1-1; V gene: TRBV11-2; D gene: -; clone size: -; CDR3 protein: CASSLVTAGRMGAFF; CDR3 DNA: TGTGCCAGCAGCTTAGTTACGGCAGGAAGGATGGGAGCTTTCTTT
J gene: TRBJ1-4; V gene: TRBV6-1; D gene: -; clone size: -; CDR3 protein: CASSAPYSTNEKLFF; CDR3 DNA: TGTGCCAGCAGTGCCCCCTATTCAACTAATGAAAAACTGTTTTTT
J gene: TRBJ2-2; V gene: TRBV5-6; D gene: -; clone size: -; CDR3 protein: CASSLGLVPGELFF; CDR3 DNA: TGTGCCAGCAGCTTGGGGCTAGTTCCCGGGGAGCTGTTTTTT
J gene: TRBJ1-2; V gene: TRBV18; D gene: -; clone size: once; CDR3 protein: CASSPLMGGNYGYTF; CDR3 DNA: TGTGCCAGCTCACCCCTGATGGGAGGCAACTATGGCTACACCTTC
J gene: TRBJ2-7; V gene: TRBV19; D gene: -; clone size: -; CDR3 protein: CASSMSWATYEQYF; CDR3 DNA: TGTGCCAGTAGTATGTCGTGGGCGACCTACGAGCAGTACTTC
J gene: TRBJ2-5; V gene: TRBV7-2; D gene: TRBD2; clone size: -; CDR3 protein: CASSLAGREETQYF; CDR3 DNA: TGTGCCAGCAGCTTAGCGGGGAGGGAAGAGACCCAGTACTTC
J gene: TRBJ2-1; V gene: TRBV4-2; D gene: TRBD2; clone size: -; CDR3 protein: CASSQVESSGRYNEQFF; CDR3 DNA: TGTGCCAGCAGCCAAGTCGAATCTAGCGGGAGGTACAATGAGCAGTTCTTC
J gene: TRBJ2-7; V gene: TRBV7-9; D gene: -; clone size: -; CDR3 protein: CASSSLYSGEQYF; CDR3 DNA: TGTGCCAGCAGCTCGTTGTACTCTGGCGAGCAGTACTTC
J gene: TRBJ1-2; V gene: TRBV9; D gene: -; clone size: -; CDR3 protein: CASSVATDFYGYTF; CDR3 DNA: TGTGCCAGCAGCGTAGCTACAGATTTCTATGGCTACACCTTC
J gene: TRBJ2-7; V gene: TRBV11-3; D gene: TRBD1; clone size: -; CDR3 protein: CASSFWGGQGDSYEQYF; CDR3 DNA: TGTGCCAGCAGCTTTTGGGGCGGACAGGGAGATTCCTACGAGCAGTACTTC
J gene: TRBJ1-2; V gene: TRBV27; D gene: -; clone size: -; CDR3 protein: CASSSPGWGYGYTF; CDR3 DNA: TGTGCCAGCAGTTCACCAGGGTGGGGCTATGGCTACACCTTC
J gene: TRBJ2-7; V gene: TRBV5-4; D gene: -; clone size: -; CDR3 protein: CASSGADEQYF; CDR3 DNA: TGTGCCAGCAGCGGCGCGGACGAGCAGTACTTC
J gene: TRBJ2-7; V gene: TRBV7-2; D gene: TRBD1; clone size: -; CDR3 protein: CASSLGPPGQGEQYF; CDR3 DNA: TGTGCCAGCAGCTTAGGTCCCCCTGGACAGGGCGAGCAGTACTTC
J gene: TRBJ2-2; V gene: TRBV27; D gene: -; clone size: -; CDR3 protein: CASSLALANTGELFF; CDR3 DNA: TGTGCCAGCAGTTTAGCCCTAGCGAACACCGGGGAGCTGTTTTTT
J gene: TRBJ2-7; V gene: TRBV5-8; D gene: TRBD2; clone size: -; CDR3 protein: CASSPGLAGSVHEQYF; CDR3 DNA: TGTGCCAGCAGTCCTGGACTAGCGGGGTCGGTGCACGAGCAGTACTTC
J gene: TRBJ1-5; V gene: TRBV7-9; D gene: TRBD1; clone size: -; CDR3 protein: CASSSVGGQPNQPQHF; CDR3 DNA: TGTGCCAGCAGCTCTGTAGGGGGACAGCCCAATCAGCCCCAGCATTTT
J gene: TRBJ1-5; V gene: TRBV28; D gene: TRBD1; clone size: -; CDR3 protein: CASSVDRGLLQPQHF; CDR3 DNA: TGTGCCAGCAGTGTAGACAGGGGGCTTCTTCAGCCCCAGCATTTT
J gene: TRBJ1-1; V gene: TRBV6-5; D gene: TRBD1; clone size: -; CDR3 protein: CASRGQADTEAFF; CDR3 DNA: TGTGCCAGCAGGGGACAGGCGGACACTGAAGCTTTCTTT
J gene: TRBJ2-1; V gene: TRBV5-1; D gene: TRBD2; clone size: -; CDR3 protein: CASSLAGGSDEQFF; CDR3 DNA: TGCGCCAGCAGCTTGGCCGGGGGGTCCGATGAGCAGTTCTTC
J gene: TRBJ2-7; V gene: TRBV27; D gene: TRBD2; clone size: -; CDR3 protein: CASSYDSGSIYEQYF; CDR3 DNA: TGTGCCAGCAGTTACGATAGCGGGAGCATCTACGAGCAGTACTTC
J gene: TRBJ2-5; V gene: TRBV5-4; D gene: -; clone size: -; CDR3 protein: CASSFAQIPAQYF; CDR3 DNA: TGTGCCAGCAGCTTTGCACAAATTCCAGCCCAGTACTTC
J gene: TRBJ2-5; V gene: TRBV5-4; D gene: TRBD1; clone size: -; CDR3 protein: CASSYTGTGGEETQYF; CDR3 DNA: TGTGCCAGCAGCTACACCGGGACAGGGGGCGAAGAGACCCAGTACTTC
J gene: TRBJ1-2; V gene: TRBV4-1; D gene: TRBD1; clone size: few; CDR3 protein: CASSPRTGGRYGYTF; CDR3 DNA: TGCGCCAGCAGCCCCAGGACAGGGGGCAGATATGGCTACACCTTC
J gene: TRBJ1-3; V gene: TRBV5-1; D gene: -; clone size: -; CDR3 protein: CASSLAGEHSGNTIYF; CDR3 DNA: TGCGCCAGCAGCTTGGCGGGGGAGCACTCTGGAAACACCATATATTTT
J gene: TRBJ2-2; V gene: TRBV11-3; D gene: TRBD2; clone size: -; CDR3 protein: CASSLGRLAGGKTGELFF; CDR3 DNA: TGTGCCAGCAGCTTAGGGAGACTAGCGGGAGGAAAGACCGGGGAGCTGTTTTTT